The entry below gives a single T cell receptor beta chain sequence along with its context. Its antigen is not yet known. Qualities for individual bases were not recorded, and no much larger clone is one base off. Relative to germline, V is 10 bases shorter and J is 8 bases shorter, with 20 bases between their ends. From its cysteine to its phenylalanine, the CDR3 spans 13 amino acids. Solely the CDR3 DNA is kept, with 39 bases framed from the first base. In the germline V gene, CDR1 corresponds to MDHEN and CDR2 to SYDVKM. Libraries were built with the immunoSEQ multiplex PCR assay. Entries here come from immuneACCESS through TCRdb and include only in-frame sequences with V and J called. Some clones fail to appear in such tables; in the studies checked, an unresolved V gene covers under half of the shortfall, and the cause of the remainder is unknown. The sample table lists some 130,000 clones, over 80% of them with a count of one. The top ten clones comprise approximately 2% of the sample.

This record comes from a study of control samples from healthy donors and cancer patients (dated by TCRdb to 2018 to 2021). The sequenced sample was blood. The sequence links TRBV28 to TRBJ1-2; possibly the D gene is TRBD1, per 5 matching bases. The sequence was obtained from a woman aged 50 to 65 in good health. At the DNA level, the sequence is TGTGCCACTTGGGATGAAGGACACTCCGGCTACACCTTC. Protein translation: CATWDEGHSGYTF.